What follows is one T cell receptor beta chain and its context. The antigen is undetermined. V dropped 7 bases and J dropped 2; count of bases not matched to a gene: 15. Per germline, CDR1 SGHTA and CDR2 FQGNSA. The CDR3 is made up of 17 amino acids. The data derive from a study of T-cell reconstitution after alpha-beta-depleted transplantation in children. Overall study results and limits: About two months after transplant, alpha-beta T cells reportedly came from several hundred expanded graft clones. T-cell counts and diversity at one year post-transplant came mainly from newly produced T cells.

The TCRbeta library incorporated unique molecular identifiers. TCRdb fed the PCR reads into MiXCR, producing one record per CDR3 protein. The data show 450,000 to 550,000 distinct CDR3 sequences, around 10% seen once. The material sequenced was PBMCs, mostly from graft donor cells, taken 180 days after TCRalphabeta/CD19-depleted stem cell transplant. V is TRBV7-2 and J is TRBJ2-3; TRBD2 matches 7 bases. The TCR comes from a female patient aged 2-15 years who had a stem cell transplant for aplastic anemia, so the T cells may come from the graft donor. CDR3 sequence: CASKLASGRPPTDTQYF. CDR3 DNA sequence: TGTGCCAGCAAACTGGCTAGCGGTAGGCCCCCCACAGATACGCAGTATTTT.